The sequence of this T cell receptor beta chain was determined in a study of T cells in Graves' hyperthyroidism and ophthalmopathy. The V and J ends lost 4 bases and 5 bases, in that order; junction bases with no gene match: 7. Looked up from germline, CDR1 is MGHRA and CDR2 is YSYEKL. The CDR3 totals 15 residues. This clonotype was observed many times. Researchers amplified the TCR beta CDR3 regions from RNA transcripts. A set of HTBI primers served as the primers for a first-round RT-PCR of the TCR CDR3. TCRdb called the multiplex PCR reads again in MiXCR, with one record for every CDR3 protein. The repertoire holds more than 650,000 distinct CDR3 sequences, with 13% to 15% as singletons.

The V and J genes are TRBV4-1 and TRBJ2-3; TRBD2 matches at 9 bases. Sequencing used blood. The clonotype comes from a woman aged 18-29 years with Graves' hyperthyroidism. The chain's CDR3 is CASSLVAGAGDTQYF. The CDR3 DNA follows: TGCGCCAGCAGCCTCGTAGCGGGAGCGGGAGATACGCAGTATTTT.